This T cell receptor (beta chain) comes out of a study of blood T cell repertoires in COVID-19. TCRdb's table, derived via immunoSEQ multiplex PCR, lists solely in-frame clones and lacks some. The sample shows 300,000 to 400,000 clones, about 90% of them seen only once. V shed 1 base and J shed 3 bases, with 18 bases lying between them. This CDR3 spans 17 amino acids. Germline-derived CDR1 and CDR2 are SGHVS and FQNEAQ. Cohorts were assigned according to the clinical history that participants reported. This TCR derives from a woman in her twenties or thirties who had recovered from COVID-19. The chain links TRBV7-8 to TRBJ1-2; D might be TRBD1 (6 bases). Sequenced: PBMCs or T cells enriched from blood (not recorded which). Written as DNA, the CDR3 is TGTGCCAGCAGCTTAGTAAGCGTACAGGGCCTTGACTATGGCTACACCTTC. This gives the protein CASSLVSVQGLDYGYTF.